Sequencing of this T cell receptor beta chain was carried out in a study of blood T cell repertoires in COVID-19. At the level of the study: The study drew acute and convalescent COVID-19 samples from the United States, Italy and Spain. The cDNA or gDNA used as material had been derived from T cells, B-cell-depleted T cells, or PBMCs.

This clone is a singleton in its sample. In the study's own analysis: Amplified reference gene primers provided the basis for estimating nucleated cell counts. Profiled with immunoSEQ multiplex PCR; TCRdb holds only in-frame clones, not every one. The V and J calls and clone size were taken over from that table, and D and trimming were inferred from the DNA. The sample has some 150,000 clones, 85% to 90% seen once. J gave up 2 bases and V 6 bases, and 6 bases lay outside the gene matches. Germline loops: CDR1 MNHEY, CDR2 SVGAGI. This CDR3 is 15 amino acids long. The source of this sequence is a woman aged 40-49 years with acute or convalescent COVID-19. The chain links TRBV6-5 to TRBJ2-2; 7 bases are a match to TRBD1. Sequenced sample: peripheral blood. The CDR3 coding sequence is TGTGCCAGCAGCCGACAGGGCGTCAACACCGGGGAGCTGTTTTTT. Encoded protein: CASSRQGVNTGELFF.